A selection of T cell receptor beta chains follows, all from one sample in a study of T cell changes during pregnancy in multiple sclerosis. TCRdb keeps only in-frame clones here, not all; method: immunoSEQ multiplex PCR. This table has 60,000 to 80,000 clones, approximately 90% appearing once. The source material was peripheral blood, sampled before pregnancy. The receptors originated from a female donor with multiple sclerosis, enrolled in a pregnancy study. Both conserved end residues are trimmed from each CDR3. The D gene is left open where the match is weak. Size is omitted from some rows. Given values are once, few, many or a class for expanded clones.

>TRBD1|TRBV7-2|NA
ASSLAIGTGRNEQF
>NA|TRBV25-1|NA
ASSLPGLDRQETQY
>NA|TRBV11-3|NA
ASSSWGERESDNEQF
>TRBD1|TRBV5-1|NA
ASSLGPGQGHQPQH
>TRBD2|TRBV5-1|NA
ASSLTSGTYEQY
>NA|TRBV28|NA
ASSLLPSPSNQPQH
>NA|TRBV6-5|NA
ASSWGEASLTQY
>TRBD1|TRBV5-1|NA
ASSPTGGNTGELF
>TRBD1|TRBV2|NA
ASSLTGLMNTEAF
>TRBD1|TRBV6-6|NA
ASSSRQGAGEKLF
>NA|TRBV6-5|NA
ASSYSGGTGNTIY
>TRBD1|TRBV5-4|NA
ASSSDRDTDTQY
>TRBD1|TRBV4-3|NA
ASSQEFGWDRVYGYT
>NA|TRBV5-1|NA
ASSSGTASTGELF
>TRBD2|TRBV4-2|NA
ATSPLAGGDNEQF
>TRBD2|TRBV5-1|once
ASSWTSGPPNEQF
>TRBD1|TRBV29-1|NA
SGQRGQGLEQF
>TRBD1|TRBV10-2|NA
ASLGDSTYEQY
>TRBD1|TRBV5-6|NA
ASSPLGQGGWYTEAF
>NA|TRBV5-1|once
ASSLDGSAGELF
>NA|TRBV6-5|NA
ASTTYVPGGEQY
>TRBD1|TRBV29-1|NA
SAKGQGDGYT
>NA|TRBV27|once
ASSSRTATNEKLF
>TRBD1|TRBV4-2|NA
ASSQDGDRGSGELF
>NA|TRBV5-4|NA
AISQGARGGPGELF
>NA|TRBV5-1|NA
ASSLGLGGGKTEAF
>TRBD2|TRBV7-2|NA
ASSSVAGGTDTQY
>NA|TRBV4-1|NA
ASSQGLSGMRTNTGELF
>NA|TRBV5-6|NA
ASSLGGNEKLF
>NA|TRBV27|NA
ASSYDGVTKDYGYT
>NA|TRBV28|NA
ASSGSGIPADGYT
>TRBD2|TRBV10-1|NA
ASSGMTSGAYNEQF
>TRBD1|TRBV5-1|NA
ASSLLRTGSSYNSPLH